This entry lists 28 T cell receptor beta chains sequenced from one sample in a study of T cells in Graves' hyperthyroidism and ophthalmopathy. TCR beta CDR3 regions were amplified from RNA transcripts. A first-round RT-PCR of the TCR CDR3 used the HTBI primer set. TCRdb re-called the multiplex PCR reads with MiXCR, one entry per CDR3 protein. The sample has approximately 740,000 distinct CDR3 sequences, 13% to 15% seen once; the top ten hold about 10%. Sequenced sample: blood. The origin of the receptors is a woman under 30 with Graves' hyperthyroidism.

This clonotype was recorded many times. The J gene is TRBJ2-7, the V gene TRBV30, with TRBD1 matching 7 bases. Germline CDR1 GTSNPN, CDR2 SVGIG (reference sequence). CDR3 length: 11 amino acids. CDR3 in DNA: TGTGCATCCGGGACAGCCCGCGAGCAGTACTTC. Its translation is CASGTAREQYF. Full variable domain (outside the CDR3, taken from reference TRBV30 and TRBJ2-7): SQTIHQWPATLVQPVGSPLSLECTVEGTSNPNLYWYRQAAGRGLQLLFYSVGIGQISSEVPQNLSASRPQDRQFILSSKKLLLSDSGFYLCASGTAREQYFGPGTRLTVT.

This clonotype was found a few times. The rearrangement links TRBV7-2 to TRBJ2-7, with D possibly called TRBD1 or TRBD2 (6 bases each). Germline assignment: CDR1 SGHTA and CDR2 FQGNSA. This CDR3 has 14 amino acids. V dropped 5 bases and J dropped 0 bases, with 11 bases sitting between them. This chain's CDR3 is CASSNGGFSYEQYF. CDR3 DNA: TGTGCCAGCAGCAACGGGGGCTTCTCCTACGAGCAGTACTTC.

This clonotype has at least ten counts. This chain joins TRBV27 and TRBJ1-1, with TRBD1 as a possible D gene (5 bases). The V gene's germline CDR1 is MNHEY and CDR2 SMNVEV (reference sequence). The CDR3 covers 15 residues. The V end was cut by 0 bases, the J end by 4 bases, with 12 bases between. The CDR3, as DNA: TGTGCCAGCAGTTTATCTCGAATCAGGGTCACTGAAGCTTTCTTT. This sequence encodes CASSLSRIRVTEAFF.

The sample holds many counts of this clonotype. J is TRBJ1-5 and V is TRBV19, with 7 bases aligning to TRBD1. This CDR3 comprises 13 residues. In germline, CDR1 is LNHDA, CDR2 SQIVND (reference sequence). V lost 9 bases to trimming and J lost 8 bases; unmatched junction nucleotides: 10. CDR3 region: CASQGGTREPQHF. CDR3 sequence (DNA): TGTGCCAGCCAGGGGGGAACGAGGGAGCCCCAGCATTTT.

The rearrangement links TRBV4-1 to TRBJ1-2, with D hard to call. Trimming took off 4 bases at V and 8 bases at J, with 11 bases between the two ends. Germline assignment: CDR1 MGHRA and CDR2 YSYEKL. CDR3 size: 12 residues. CDR3 in amino acids: CASSPLGVGYTF. In DNA form, the CDR3 reads TGCGCCAGCAGCCCCTTAGGCGTAGGCTACACCTTC.

This clonotype has more than one count but fewer than ten. This chain uses TRBV30 with TRBJ2-6; perhaps TRBD1 as D (5 bases). Germline CDR1 and CDR2: GTSNPN and SVGIG (reference sequence). Trimming pared 1 base from V and 7 bases from J, leaving 14 bases between. The CDR3 has 15 amino acids. CDR3 in amino acids: CAWSAITGLANVLTF. For the CDR3, the DNA is TGTGCCTGGAGTGCAATCACAGGTTTAGCCAACGTCCTGACTTTC.

The chain's CDR3 is CASSSTGGDRNTEAFF. For the CDR3, the DNA is TGCGCCAGCAGCTCGACAGGGGGCGATAGGAACACTGAAGCTTTCTTT. The J gene is TRBJ1-1, the V gene TRBV5-1; 10 bases are shared with TRBD1. This CDR3 is 16 amino acids long. Trimming at V came to 3 bases and at J to 1 base, leaving 6 bases not matched to a gene. The V gene's germline CDR1 is SGHRS and CDR2 YFSETQ. The whole variable domain, remainder taken from reference TRBV5-1 and TRBJ1-1, is KAGVTQTPRYLIKTRGQQVTLSCSPISGHRSVSWYQQTPGQGLQFLFEYFSETQRNKGNFPGRFSGRQFSNSRSEMNVSTLELGDSALYLCASSSTGGDRNTEAFFGQGTRLTVV.

Many counts were recorded for this clonotype. This chain links TRBV4-1 with TRBJ2-7, with 7 bases lining up with TRBD1. The CDR3 totals 15 residues. Germline CDR1 and CDR2: MGHRA and YSYEKL. The V gene end was trimmed by 2 bases and the J gene end by 1 base; junction bases not matched to a gene: 5. For the CDR3, the DNA is TGCGCCAGCAGCCAAACAGGGGACGGGTCCTACGAGCAGTACTTC. Protein: CASSQTGDGSYEQYF.

This clonotype was observed a single time. V is TRBV5-6 and J is TRBJ2-1, with D possibly matching TRBD1 (6 bases). CDR3 length equals 13 residues. Trimming cost V 3 bases and J 6 bases, with 10 bases left between them. Germline assignment: CDR1 SGHDT and CDR2 YYEEEE. The CDR3 nucleotides are TGTGCCAGCAGCTACCAGGGGCTCAATGAGCAGTTCTTC. Translated, it gives CASSYQGLNEQFF.

This clonotype was recorded many times. The V and J genes are TRBV7-2 and TRBJ2-7; 8 bases line up with TRBD1. The length of the CDR3 is 14 residues. Losses at the gene ends were 4 bases for V and 3 bases for J; bases not matched to a gene: 5. Germline lookup yields CDR1 SGHTA and CDR2 FQGNSA. The DNA for the CDR3 is TGTGCCAGCAGCTGGGGACAGGCCGTCTACGAGCAGTACTTC. It specifies CASSWGQAVYEQYF.

The genes are TRBV29-1 and TRBJ2-2, with D unclear. V was shortened by 6 bases and J by 7 bases, with 12 bases between the two germline ends. CDR3 length: 12 residues. CDR1 and CDR2 from the germline V gene are SQVTM and ANQGSEA. The CDR3 loop is CSVAYMHGELFF. CDR3 coding DNA: TGCAGCGTAGCGTACATGCACGGGGAGCTGTTTTTT.

The chain links TRBV6-1 to TRBJ1-4; tentatively, D is TRBD1 (5 bases). CDR3 size: 15 residues. The V gene lost 5 bases and the J gene lost 4 bases, with 14 bases spanning the gap. Germline values: CDR1 MNHNS, CDR2 SASEGT. The CDR3 sequence is CASSSPGLLNEKLFF. The CDR3 DNA reads as TGTGCCAGCAGTTCACCGGGACTACTTAATGAAAAACTGTTTTTT.

This clonotype was seen a handful of times. The genes are TRBV5-6 and TRBJ1-6; 10 bases match TRBD1. V was pared by 0 bases and J by 9 bases, with 3 bases of the junction left unmatched. The CDR3 contains 15 residues. Germline V gene data show CDR1 as SGHDT and CDR2 as YYEEEE. CDR3 amino acids: CASSLVGQGSSPLHF. The CDR3 bases are TGTGCCAGCAGCTTGGTGGGACAGGGGAGTTCACCCCTCCACTTT.

The rearrangement links TRBV7-9 to TRBJ2-7; D could derive from TRBD1 or TRBD2 (6 bases each). CDR1 and CDR2 from the germline V gene are SEHNR and FQNEAQ (reference sequence). This CDR3 contains 14 residues. The V gene lost 3 bases and the J gene lost 3 bases, with 12 bases spanning the gap. In DNA form, the CDR3 reads TGTGCCAGCAGCTTGGGGGGCCTTATCTACGAGCAGTACTTC. Its protein product is CASSLGGLIYEQYF.

The chain has TRBV19 and TRBJ1-5; D is unclear. This CDR3 is built from 16 residues. Between the trimmed V and J ends, which lost 5 bases and 3 bases, there was a span of 17 bases. Germline CDR1 is LNHDA and CDR2 is SQIVND (reference sequence). The CDR3 is CASSPLGRTFNQPQHF. The DNA for the CDR3 is TGTGCCAGTAGTCCCCTAGGTCGGACTTTCAATCAGCCCCAGCATTTT.

Of note for this clonotype: A much larger clone lies one base from this, so it may be a read error. The J gene is TRBJ2-3, the V gene TRBV2; possible D gene TRBD2, 5 bases. CDR1 is SNHLY, CDR2 FYNNEI, per germline. CDR3 length equals 13 residues. The CDR3 DNA is TGTGCCGGCAGCCCGGACTTCAGGGATACGCAGTATTTT. It translates to CAGSPDFRDTQYF. The complete variable domain, with remaining parts taken from reference TRBV2 and TRBJ2-3, reads EPEVTQTPSHQVTQMGQEVILRCVPISNHLYFYWYRQILGQKVEFLVSFYNNEISEKSEIFDDQFSVERPDGSNFTLKIRSTKLEDSAMYFCAGSPDFRDTQYFGPGTRLTVL.

This clonotype came up many times. V and J are TRBV15 and TRBJ2-5, with D perhaps assigned TRBD1 or TRBD2 (5 bases each). Between the trimmed V and J ends, which lost 0 bases and 5 bases, there was a span of 10 bases. Germline CDR1 LNHNV, CDR2 YYDKDF (reference sequence). The CDR3 has 14 residues. CDR3: CATSRDVGTETQYF. The CDR3 bases are TGTGCCACCAGCAGAGATGTAGGGACGGAGACCCAGTACTTC.

DNA for the CDR3: TGTGCCACCAGCAGCCCCCTCGGTGCAGCTTTCTTT. Translation: CATSSPLGAAFF. The rearrangement uses TRBV15 and TRBJ1-1; D unclear. Trimming shortened V by 3 bases and J by 10 bases, and 12 bases separated the two germline ends. From germline, CDR1 is LNHNV and CDR2 YYDKDF (reference sequence). The CDR3 has 12 amino acids.

The chain recombines TRBV28 with TRBJ2-2, with 9 bases aligning to TRBD1. Trimming removed 4 bases from V and 5 bases from J; junction bases left unmatched: 5. Germline lookup yields CDR1 MDHEN and CDR2 SYDVKM. This CDR3 contains 15 residues. The CDR3 coding sequence is TGTGCCAGCAGTTCCGCAGGGACAGGGACCGGGGAGCTGTTTTTT. It specifies CASSSAGTGTGELFF.

This clonotype showed up just a few times. The chain combines TRBV6-5 with TRBJ1-6; a weak D match, TRBD1 (5 bases). V lost 4 bases and J lost 10, with 17 bases in between. CDR1 is MNHEY and CDR2 is SVGAGI in the germline V gene. CDR3 length: 15 residues. The CDR3 spells CASSFPGLGRSPLHF. CDR3 DNA sequence: TGTGCCAGCAGTTTCCCGGGGCTCGGGCGGTCACCCCTCCACTTT.

This clonotype came up many times. V and J are TRBV6-2 or TRBV6-3 and TRBJ1-1; maybe TRBD1 (5 bases). CDR1 MNHEY and CDR2 SVGEGT come from the germline V gene. Deletions cut 8 bases from V and 0 bases from J, with 16 bases between. This CDR3 contains 15 residues. The CDR3 spells CASHRTGTVNTEAFF. The CDR3 DNA sequence: TGTGCCAGCCATCGGACCGGGACGGTGAACACTGAAGCTTTCTTT.

This clonotype was counted many times. V is TRBV11-2 and J is TRBJ1-1; perhaps TRBD1 as D (5 bases). This CDR3 spans 13 amino acids. CDR1 is SGHAT, CDR2 FQNNGV, per germline. Deletions cut 8 bases from V and 4 bases from J, with 14 bases between. The CDR3 region has the DNA TGTGCCAGCGCCCGGTCGGGGACCACTGAAGCTTTCTTT. Its protein product is CASARSGTTEAFF.

On this clonotype itself: A single base separates this from a much larger clone, so it may be a read error. V is TRBV5-1 and J is TRBJ2-1; 15 bases align to TRBD2. Germline V gene sequence: CDR1 SGHRS, CDR2 YFSETQ. The CDR3 spans 17 residues. V shed 3 bases, J shed 10 bases, and the junction held 11 bases outside the gene matches. The DNA for the CDR3 is TGCGCCAGCAGCTGGGGCCCCGGGACTAGCGGGAGGCTAGAGCAGTTCTTC. Its protein is CASSWGPGTSGRLEQFF.

In its sample, this clonotype was seen many times. J is TRBJ2-2 and V is TRBV13; no firm D call. The ends were cut back, 3 bases at V and 4 bases at J, with 6 bases in the middle. The CDR3 runs to 13 residues. Germline V gives CDR1 PRHDT, CDR2 FYEKMQ (reference sequence). In DNA form, the CDR3 reads TGTGCCAGCAGCTTTGCAGGCACCGGGGAGCTGTTTTTT. This encodes CASSFAGTGELFF.

This clonotype came up many times. The V and J genes are TRBV6-1 and TRBJ1-2, with 8 bases matching TRBD1. Germline CDR1 reads MNHNS; CDR2 reads SASEGT. The CDR3 contains 14 residues. Trimming took 4 bases from V and 5 from J; bases not matched to a gene: 6. The CDR3 nucleotides are TGTGCCAGCAGTGCCCATGACAGGGGATATGGCTACACCTTC. Its protein product is CASSAHDRGYGYTF.

The chain links TRBV15 to TRBJ1-5; D is possibly TRBD1 (5 bases). Germline assignment: CDR1 LNHNV and CDR2 YYDKDF (reference sequence). V was trimmed by 1 base and J by 9 bases, leaving 10 bases between them. The CDR3 is 13 residues long. DNA of the CDR3: TGTGCCACCAGCAGAGGGGGCGAGGGGCCCCAGCATTTT. Its translation: CATSRGGEGPQHF.

The rearrangement links TRBV20-1 to TRBJ1-2, with D possibly matching TRBD1 (5 bases). The V and J ends lost 4 bases and 5 bases respectively, with 14 bases between them. This CDR3 comprises 13 residues. Per the germline V gene, CDR1 is DFQATT and CDR2 is SNEGSKA (reference sequence). The DNA for the CDR3 is TGCAGTGCTAACCGTGGCGCAGGGTATGGCTACACCTTC. The encoded protein is CSANRGAGYGYTF.

The sample holds many counts of this clonotype. The chain uses TRBV30 and TRBJ2-5, with 7 positions matching TRBD2. Germline loops: CDR1 GTSNPN, CDR2 SVGIG (reference sequence). Trimming removed 4 bases from V and 3 bases from J; junction bases left unmatched: 5. This CDR3 is built from 13 residues. CDR3 loop: CAWKRGPKETQYF. The CDR3 DNA is TGTGCCTGGAAGCGGGGACCCAAAGAGACCCAGTACTTC.